These T cell receptor beta chains were read from a single sample in a study of technical replicates of blood from several donors. The data were produced by immunoSEQ multiplex PCR, yet TCRdb's version contains in-frame clones alone and is incomplete. The profile shows around 57,000 clones, 85% to 95% of them singletons. The specimen was T cells isolated from PBMCs. The receptors stem from a human donor in good health. CDR3s include the opening cysteine and the closing phenylalanine or tryptophan. Each record gives: J gene, D gene, clone size, V gene, CDR3 protein, CDR3 DNA. D genes are given only for firm matches. Clone sizes are given selectively: once, few, many, or a class where the clone is expanded.

j_call: TRBJ2-5
d_call: .
clone_size: .
v_call: TRBV5-4
cdr3_aa: CASAYQEWTQYF
cdr3_nt: TGTGCCAGCGCCTATCAAGAGTGGACCCAGTACTTC

j_call: TRBJ1-2
d_call: TRBD1
clone_size: .
v_call: TRBV7-9
cdr3_aa: CASSFGQGRANYGYTF
cdr3_nt: TGTGCCAGCAGCTTCGGACAGGGTAGAGCTAACTATGGCTACACCTTC

j_call: TRBJ2-1
d_call: .
clone_size: .
v_call: TRBV9
cdr3_aa: CASSAPRYNEQFF
cdr3_nt: TGTGCCAGCAGCGCCCCTAGGTACAATGAGCAGTTCTTC

j_call: TRBJ2-5
d_call: TRBD1
clone_size: few
v_call: TRBV6-5
cdr3_aa: CASIPSRGSGETQYF
cdr3_nt: TGTGCCAGCATTCCCTCCAGGGGGTCAGGGGAGACCCAGTACTTC

j_call: TRBJ2-1
d_call: TRBD2
clone_size: .
v_call: TRBV11-3
cdr3_aa: CASSSPAGSYNEQFF
cdr3_nt: TGTGCCAGCAGCTCCCCAGCGGGGTCGTACAATGAGCAGTTCTTC

j_call: TRBJ2-3
d_call: TRBD2
clone_size: .
v_call: TRBV18
cdr3_aa: CASSQSGSVGTDTQYF
cdr3_nt: TGTGCCAGCTCACAGAGCGGGAGCGTGGGTACAGATACGCAGTATTTT

j_call: TRBJ2-7
d_call: .
clone_size: .
v_call: TRBV29-1
cdr3_aa: CSGGGGYYEQYF
cdr3_nt: TGCAGCGGGGGGGGCGGGTACTACGAGCAGTACTTC

j_call: TRBJ2-5
d_call: .
clone_size: .
v_call: TRBV7-2
cdr3_aa: CASSSTVETQYF
cdr3_nt: TGTGCCAGCAGCTCTACAGTTGAGACCCAGTACTTC

j_call: TRBJ2-3
d_call: .
clone_size: .
v_call: TRBV11-3
cdr3_aa: CASSLGQAADTQYF
cdr3_nt: TGTGCCAGCAGCTTAGGACAGGCCGCAGATACGCAGTATTTT

j_call: TRBJ2-7
d_call: TRBD2
clone_size: .
v_call: TRBV5-1
cdr3_aa: CASSRGLAGALAYEQYF
cdr3_nt: TGCGCCAGCAGCAGGGGACTAGCGGGGGCCCTGGCCTACGAGCAGTACTTC

j_call: TRBJ2-7
d_call: TRBD2
clone_size: .
v_call: TRBV7-6
cdr3_aa: CASAGDIISYEQYF
cdr3_nt: TGTGCCAGCGCGGGGGATATCATATCCTACGAGCAGTACTTC

j_call: TRBJ2-7
d_call: .
clone_size: few
v_call: TRBV10-2
cdr3_aa: CASSETDTGRSYEQYF
cdr3_nt: TGCGCCAGCAGTGAGACCGACACTGGGAGGTCCTACGAGCAGTACTTC

j_call: TRBJ1-4
d_call: TRBD1
clone_size: .
v_call: TRBV7-2
cdr3_aa: CASSRGQGNEKLFF
cdr3_nt: TGTGCCAGCAGCCGAGGACAGGGAAATGAAAAACTGTTTTTT

j_call: TRBJ2-5
d_call: .
clone_size: .
v_call: TRBV18
cdr3_aa: CASSPIADQETQYF
cdr3_nt: TGTGCCAGCTCACCCATAGCCGACCAAGAGACCCAGTACTTC

j_call: TRBJ1-4
d_call: .
clone_size: few
v_call: TRBV5-5
cdr3_aa: CASSLGFRQVLNEKLFF
cdr3_nt: TGTGCCAGCAGCTTGGGGTTTCGACAGGTACTTAATGAAAAACTGTTTTTT

j_call: TRBJ2-3
d_call: .
clone_size: .
v_call: TRBV7-9
cdr3_aa: CASSLFGGTDTQYF
cdr3_nt: TGTGCCAGCAGCTTATTCGGGGGCACAGATACGCAGTATTTT

j_call: TRBJ1-1
d_call: .
clone_size: few
v_call: TRBV6-5
cdr3_aa: CASSYQVNTEAFF
cdr3_nt: TGTGCCAGCAGTTACCAGGTGAACACTGAAGCTTTCTTT

j_call: TRBJ2-3
d_call: .
clone_size: .
v_call: TRBV7-3
cdr3_aa: CASSLYESTDTQYF
cdr3_nt: TGTGCCAGCAGCTTATACGAGAGCACAGATACGCAGTATTTT

j_call: TRBJ2-3
d_call: .
clone_size: .
v_call: TRBV28
cdr3_aa: CASSLPPIGGTRTDTQYF
cdr3_nt: TGTGCCAGCAGTTTGCCTCCGATCGGAGGGACGCGCACAGATACGCAGTATTTT

j_call: TRBJ2-7
d_call: TRBD1
clone_size: .
v_call: TRBV7-9
cdr3_aa: CASSLGGQAYEQYF
cdr3_nt: TGTGCCAGCAGCTTAGGGGGACAGGCCTACGAGCAGTACTTC

j_call: TRBJ1-3
d_call: .
clone_size: once
v_call: TRBV11-2
cdr3_aa: CASSSLTGWHTIYF
cdr3_nt: TGTGCCAGCAGCTCCTTGACAGGTTGGCACACCATATATTTT

j_call: TRBJ1-5
d_call: .
clone_size: .
v_call: TRBV28
cdr3_aa: CASSLWARGAAQPQHF
cdr3_nt: TGTGCCAGCAGTTTATGGGCCAGGGGTGCGGCTCAGCCCCAGCATTTT

j_call: TRBJ1-2
d_call: TRBD1
clone_size: .
v_call: TRBV9
cdr3_aa: CASSAGQGADYGYTF
cdr3_nt: TGTGCCAGCAGCGCGGGACAGGGAGCGGACTATGGCTACACCTTC

j_call: TRBJ2-2
d_call: TRBD1
clone_size: .
v_call: TRBV9
cdr3_aa: CASSGKDRANTGELFF
cdr3_nt: TGTGCCAGCAGCGGAAAGGACAGGGCGAACACCGGGGAGCTGTTTTTT

j_call: TRBJ2-7
d_call: TRBD2
clone_size: once
v_call: TRBV9
cdr3_aa: CASSAGGSRAYEQYF
cdr3_nt: TGTGCCAGCAGTGCGGGAGGTAGTAGGGCCTACGAGCAGTACTTC

j_call: TRBJ2-1
d_call: TRBD1
clone_size: .
v_call: TRBV18
cdr3_aa: CASSFRDRGGSEQFF
cdr3_nt: TGTGCCAGCTCGTTCCGGGACAGGGGAGGGAGTGAGCAGTTCTTC

j_call: TRBJ2-7
d_call: TRBD2
clone_size: .
v_call: TRBV9
cdr3_aa: CASSVASGGAYEQYF
cdr3_nt: TGTGCCAGCAGCGTAGCGAGCGGGGGGGCTTACGAGCAGTACTTC

j_call: TRBJ2-7
d_call: .
clone_size: .
v_call: TRBV11-3
cdr3_aa: CASSRSGTSTYEQYF
cdr3_nt: TGTGCCAGCAGCCGTAGTGGGACATCGACCTACGAGCAGTACTTC

j_call: TRBJ1-2
d_call: TRBD1
clone_size: .
v_call: TRBV6-6
cdr3_aa: CASSYRDRGGYTF
cdr3_nt: TGTGCCAGCAGTTACCGGGACAGGGGTGGCTACACCTTC

j_call: TRBJ2-1
d_call: .
clone_size: .
v_call: TRBV18
cdr3_aa: CASSPQPAGGFNEQFF
cdr3_nt: TGTGCCAGCTCACCCCAGCCGGCGGGCGGCTTTAATGAGCAGTTCTTC

j_call: TRBJ2-2
d_call: TRBD2
clone_size: .
v_call: TRBV5-1
cdr3_aa: CASSFKAGGIRTGELFF
cdr3_nt: TGCGCCAGCAGCTTTAAGGCGGGGGGAATCCGGACCGGGGAGCTGTTTTTT

j_call: TRBJ2-7
d_call: TRBD1
clone_size: .
v_call: TRBV15
cdr3_aa: CATSRAENRGAYEQYF
cdr3_nt: TGTGCCACCAGCAGAGCCGAAAACAGGGGGGCCTACGAGCAGTACTTC

j_call: TRBJ1-1
d_call: .
clone_size: .
v_call: TRBV11-2
cdr3_aa: CASSLVVAGGTEAFF
cdr3_nt: TGTGCCAGCAGCTTAGTGGTGGCAGGAGGGACTGAAGCTTTCTTT

j_call: TRBJ1-2
d_call: TRBD1
clone_size: .
v_call: TRBV5-1
cdr3_aa: CASSLRGGQDYGYTF
cdr3_nt: TGCGCCAGCAGCCTACGAGGGGGACAGGACTATGGCTACACCTTC

j_call: TRBJ2-1
d_call: .
clone_size: .
v_call: TRBV11-2
cdr3_aa: CASSGHNEQFF
cdr3_nt: TGTGCCAGCAGCGGGCACAATGAGCAGTTCTTC

j_call: TRBJ1-1
d_call: .
clone_size: .
v_call: TRBV13
cdr3_aa: CASSLAGPRTEAFF
cdr3_nt: TGTGCCAGCAGCTTAGCAGGGCCGAGGACTGAAGCTTTCTTT

j_call: TRBJ2-7
d_call: TRBD2
clone_size: .
v_call: TRBV28
cdr3_aa: CASRQIAGGLYEQYF
cdr3_nt: TGTGCCAGCCGTCAAATAGCGGGAGGGCTATACGAGCAGTACTTC

j_call: TRBJ1-1
d_call: .
clone_size: .
v_call: TRBV11-3
cdr3_aa: CASSLEQGGVTEAFF
cdr3_nt: TGTGCCAGCAGCTTAGAGCAGGGCGGGGTCACTGAAGCTTTCTTT

j_call: TRBJ1-5
d_call: TRBD1
clone_size: .
v_call: TRBV7-8
cdr3_aa: CASSPGQGYQPQHF
cdr3_nt: TGTGCCAGCAGCCCGGGACAGGGCTATCAGCCCCAGCATTTT

j_call: TRBJ2-2
d_call: TRBD2
clone_size: .
v_call: TRBV29-1
cdr3_aa: CSALGLAGVTGELFF
cdr3_nt: TGCAGCGCCCTGGGACTAGCGGGGGTTACCGGGGAGCTGTTTTTT

j_call: TRBJ1-1
d_call: .
clone_size: few
v_call: TRBV5-1
cdr3_aa: CASSRHLQLTEAFF
cdr3_nt: TGCGCCAGCAGCCGCCACCTACAGCTCACTGAAGCTTTCTTT

j_call: TRBJ2-3
d_call: .
clone_size: .
v_call: TRBV11-2
cdr3_aa: CASSPITDTQYF
cdr3_nt: TGTGCCAGCAGCCCCATTACAGATACGCAGTATTTT

j_call: TRBJ1-2
d_call: .
clone_size: .
v_call: TRBV28
cdr3_aa: CASTRSQQDGYTF
cdr3_nt: TGTGCCAGCACAAGGTCCCAGCAGGATGGCTACACCTTC

j_call: TRBJ2-3
d_call: TRBD2
clone_size: .
v_call: TRBV6-5
cdr3_aa: CASSAPRTSGGAQYF
cdr3_nt: TGTGCCAGCAGTGCCCCCCGGACTAGCGGGGGGGCGCAGTATTTT

j_call: TRBJ1-5
d_call: .
clone_size: .
v_call: TRBV5-1
cdr3_aa: CASSFDGLQPQHF
cdr3_nt: TGCGCCAGCAGCTTCGACGGACTCCAGCCCCAGCATTTT

j_call: TRBJ2-7
d_call: TRBD1
clone_size: .
v_call: TRBV7-9
cdr3_aa: CASSWTGEQYF
cdr3_nt: TGTGCCAGCAGCTGGACAGGGGAGCAGTACTTC

j_call: TRBJ2-7
d_call: TRBD1
clone_size: once
v_call: TRBV6-5
cdr3_aa: CASSRRVGQAYEQYF
cdr3_nt: TGTGCCAGCAGTCGACGCGTCGGACAGGCCTACGAGCAGTACTTC

j_call: TRBJ1-1
d_call: .
clone_size: few
v_call: TRBV5-1
cdr3_aa: CASSLGLRRNTEAFF
cdr3_nt: TGCGCCAGCAGCTTGGGGCTGCGGAGGAACACTGAAGCTTTCTTT

j_call: TRBJ1-2
d_call: TRBD1
clone_size: .
v_call: TRBV28
cdr3_aa: CASSLIQGEEYGYTF
cdr3_nt: TGTGCCAGCAGTTTAATCCAGGGGGAGGAGTATGGCTACACCTTC

j_call: TRBJ2-5
d_call: TRBD1
clone_size: .
v_call: TRBV28
cdr3_aa: CASSSGGAPETQYF
cdr3_nt: TGTGCCAGCAGTTCAGGGGGCGCTCCAGAGACCCAGTACTTC

j_call: TRBJ2-7
d_call: TRBD1
clone_size: .
v_call: TRBV11-2
cdr3_aa: CASSGQGTGVDEQYF
cdr3_nt: TGTGCCAGCAGCGGACAAGGGACAGGGGTGGACGAGCAGTACTTC

j_call: TRBJ2-1
d_call: TRBD1
clone_size: .
v_call: TRBV5-1
cdr3_aa: CASSLGGQGYNEQFF
cdr3_nt: TGCGCCAGCAGCTTGGGGGGACAGGGATACAATGAGCAGTTCTTC

j_call: TRBJ1-1
d_call: .
clone_size: .
v_call: TRBV18
cdr3_aa: CASSPLGRADTEAFF
cdr3_nt: TGTGCCAGCTCACCACTGGGCAGGGCGGACACTGAAGCTTTCTTT

j_call: TRBJ1-1
d_call: TRBD1
clone_size: .
v_call: TRBV7-3
cdr3_aa: CASSLIGQGAANTEAFF
cdr3_nt: TGTGCCAGCAGCTTAATAGGACAGGGGGCGGCCAACACTGAAGCTTTCTTT